The sequence of this TCR beta chain was determined in a study of blood T cell repertoires in COVID-19. Overall study context: Sites in the United States, Italy and Spain provided acute and convalescent COVID-19 samples.

The CDR3 runs to 13 residues. CDR1 and CDR2 (germline): GTSNPN, SVGIG (reference sequence). Trimming took off 2 bases at V and 3 bases at J, with 8 bases between the two ends. Enrolment of Seattle patients took place during active infection, and they were followed longitudinally. This clone came up once. The repertoire was sequenced with immunoSEQ multiplex PCR; TCRdb's copy has only in-frame clones and lacks some. The sample has some 200,000 clones; 82% are singletons. V gene TRBV30 combines with J gene TRBJ1-5, with D uncertain. The sequencing input was peripheral blood. The sequence came from a woman aged 65 to 85 with COVID-19, enrolled during active disease. The CDR3 reads CAWSTQNNQPQHF. CDR3 nucleotide sequence: TGTGCCTGGAGTACACAGAACAATCAGCCCCAGCATTTT.